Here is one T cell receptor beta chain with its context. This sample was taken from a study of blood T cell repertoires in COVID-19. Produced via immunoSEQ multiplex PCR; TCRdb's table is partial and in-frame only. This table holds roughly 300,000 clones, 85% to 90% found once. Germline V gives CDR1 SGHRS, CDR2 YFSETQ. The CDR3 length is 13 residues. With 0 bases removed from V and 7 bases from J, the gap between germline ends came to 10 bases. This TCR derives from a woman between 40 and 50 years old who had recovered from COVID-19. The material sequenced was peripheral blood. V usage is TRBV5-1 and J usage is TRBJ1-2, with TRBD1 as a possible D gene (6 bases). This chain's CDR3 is CASSLVGQIGYTF. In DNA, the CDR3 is TGCGCCAGCAGCTTGGTTGGACAGATTGGCTACACCTTC.